The 21 T cell receptor beta chains below were found in one sample sequenced in a study of early T cells in non-severe SARS-CoV-2 infection. TCRdb re-analysed the 5' RACE reads in MiXCR, keeping a single row per CDR3 protein. The repertoire includes some 71,000 distinct CDR3 sequences, 8.5% to 10% of them detected once, and 5.9% sits in the top ten. The sequenced material came from whole blood. All receptors derive from an adult who was a healthcare worker with PCR-confirmed SARS-CoV-2 infection or an uninfected control (not recorded which).

This clonotype was recorded many times. V gene TRBV7-2 combines with J gene TRBJ2-2; 10 bases map to TRBD2. V trimming: 4 bases; J trimming: 7 bases; junction bases outside the gene matches: 6. The CDR3 is made up of 15 amino acids. Germline lookup yields CDR1 SGHTA and CDR2 FQGNSA. CDR3 loop: CASSWASGGGGELFF. CDR3 bases: TGTGCCAGCAGCTGGGCTAGCGGGGGAGGCGGGGAGCTGTTTTTT.

Only a few counts were recorded for this clonotype. The J gene is TRBJ1-2, the V gene TRBV6-5; no definite D call. The CDR3 covers 13 residues. Trimming cost V 2 bases and J 4 bases, with 8 bases left between them. Germline values: CDR1 MNHEY, CDR2 SVGAGI. CDR3: CASSYGPVYGYTF. The CDR3 nucleotides are TGTGCCAGCAGTTACGGACCCGTCTATGGCTACACCTTC.

At least ten counts were recorded for this clonotype. The chain combines TRBV12-3 or TRBV12-4 with TRBJ2-7; D is undetermined. The CDR3 spans 11 residues. V was pared by 2 bases and J by 5 bases, with 4 bases between. The DNA of the CDR3 is TGTGCCAGCAGTTTAAATAACGAGCAGTACTTC. It codes for CASSLNNEQYF.

This clonotype was seen repeatedly, ten times or more. This chain connects TRBV7-2 to TRBJ2-7; D is undetermined. CDR3 size: 13 residues. Per the germline V gene, CDR1 is SGHTA and CDR2 is FQGNSA. V was clipped by 7 bases and J by 1 base, with 11 bases between them. The CDR3 nucleotides read TGTGCCAGCATGTCAGGTGTATCCTACGAGCAGTACTTC. Encoded protein: CASMSGVSYEQYF.

The rearrangement links TRBV7-8 to TRBJ2-7; D ambiguous. This CDR3 spans 14 amino acids. The ends were cut back, 5 bases at V and 2 bases at J, with 13 bases in the middle. Germline-derived CDR1 and CDR2 are SGHVS and FQNEAQ. In DNA, the CDR3 is TGTGCCAGCAGCCCTGGAAGCTTGCCCTACGAGCAGTACTTC. It encodes CASSPGSLPYEQYF.

At least ten counts were recorded for this clonotype. V is TRBV20-1 and J is TRBJ2-1, with 7 bases aligning to TRBD2. Trimming at V came to 7 bases and at J to 6 bases, leaving 12 bases not matched to a gene. The CDR3 spans 14 residues. CDR1 is DFQATT, CDR2 SNEGSKA, per germline (reference sequence). CDR3 sequence reads: CSVGGRAPGNEQFF. CDR3 in DNA: TGCAGTGTCGGGGGGAGGGCGCCAGGCAATGAGCAGTTCTTC.

With regard to this clonotype: This may arise from a read error, as a much more abundant clone is one base away. The J gene is TRBJ2-1, the V gene TRBV6-1; 15 nucleotides line up with TRBD2. This CDR3 is 15 amino acids long. Looked up from germline, CDR1 is MNHNS and CDR2 is SASEGT. CDR3 in DNA: TGTGACAGCAGGGGAGGGACTAGCGGGAGGAATGAGCAGTTCTTC. Protein sequence: CDSRGGTSGRNEQFF.

The rearrangement uses TRBV20-1 and TRBJ1-5; D possibly corresponds to TRBD1 (6 bases). CDR1 is DFQATT, CDR2 SNEGSKA, per germline (reference sequence). V lost 1 base and J 2 bases, leaving 15 bases between the germline ends. The CDR3 runs 16 residues. The CDR3 here is CSARGGGGRRNQPQHF. Written as DNA, the CDR3 is TGCAGTGCTAGAGGCGGCGGGGGCAGACGCAATCAGCCCCAGCATTTT.

The chain recombines TRBV5-1 with TRBJ1-1, with D unclear. The CDR3 extends over 15 amino acids. Deletions cut 1 base from V and 1 base from J, with 11 bases between. Germline CDR1 and CDR2: SGHRS and YFSETQ. For the CDR3, the DNA is TGCGCCAGCAGCTTGAAACTCACATCGAACACTGAAGCTTTCTTT. This translates into CASSLKLTSNTEAFF. The whole variable domain, filled in from reference TRBV5-1 and TRBJ1-1, reads KAGVTQTPRYLIKTRGQQVTLSCSPISGHRSVSWYQQTPGQGLQFLFEYFSETQRNKGNFPGRFSGRQFSNSRSEMNVSTLELGDSALYLCASSLKLTSNTEAFFGQGTRLTVV.

The chain is built from TRBV2 and TRBJ2-3; TRBD1 matches 7 bases. In germline, CDR1 is SNHLY, CDR2 FYNNEI. J gave up 2 bases and V 6 bases, and 2 bases lay outside the gene matches. The CDR3 sequence is 13 residues long. CDR3 residues: CASRTGATDTQYF. In DNA form, the CDR3 reads TGTGCCAGCAGAACAGGGGCCACAGATACGCAGTATTTT. Full variable domain (remainder filled in from reference TRBV2 and TRBJ2-3): EPEVTQTPSHQVTQMGQEVILRCVPISNHLYFYWYRQILGQKVEFLVSFYNNEISEKSEIFDDQFSVERPDGSNFTLKIRSTKLEDSAMYFCASRTGATDTQYFGPGTRLTVL.

This clonotype was seen a handful of times. This chain links TRBV11-2 with TRBJ2-1; TRBD2 agrees at 11 bases. There are 15 residues in the CDR3. Germline values: CDR1 SGHAT, CDR2 FQNNGV. J gave up 10 bases and V 9 bases, and 14 bases lay outside the gene matches. DNA for the CDR3: TGTGCCAGTAGAACCGGGACTAGCGGTACGAACGAGCAGTTCTTC. It codes for CASRTGTSGTNEQFF.

Many counts were recorded for this clonotype. This rearrangement joins TRBV6-6 to TRBJ1-2; a weak D match, TRBD1 (6 bases). The V gene lost 6 bases and the J gene lost 4 bases, with 18 bases spanning the gap. This CDR3 is built from 15 residues. CDR1 and CDR2 from the germline V gene are MNHNY and SVGAGI (reference sequence). The CDR3 bases are TGTGCCAGCAGGACACCGGGGGGCCTCGTCTATGGCTACACCTTC. Protein: CASRTPGGLVYGYTF.

As regards this clonotype: Given a much more abundant clone one base away, this may be a read error. This chain uses TRBV11-2 with TRBJ2-1; 9 positions match TRBD2. The V segment lost 5 bases and the J segment 0 bases; nucleotides outside the gene matches: 2. Germline CDR1 and CDR2: SGHAT and FQNNGV. The CDR3 length is 15 residues. Written as DNA, the CDR3 is TGTGCCAGCAGCCGTAGCGGGAGCTCCTACAATGAGCAGTTCTTC. It codes for CASSRSGSSYNEQFF.

This clonotype was picked up many times. This chain uses TRBV5-5 with TRBJ1-4; D perhaps matches TRBD1 (5 bases). The V gene's germline CDR1 is SGHKS and CDR2 YYEKEE (reference sequence). CDR3 length: 17 residues. V was trimmed by 2 bases and J by 0 bases, leaving 14 bases between them. CDR3 amino acids: CASSFSGPISTNEKLFF. DNA of the CDR3: TGTGCCAGCAGCTTCTCGGGACCCATATCAACTAATGAAAAACTGTTTTTT.

The chain uses TRBV9 and TRBJ2-2, with D perhaps being TRBD1 or TRBD2 (5 bases each). Trimming removed 0 bases at V and 5 bases at J, with 11 bases between. This CDR3 is built from 15 residues. CDR1 is SGDLS, CDR2 YYNGEE, per germline. The CDR3 is CASSVGYRRTGELFF. The CDR3, as DNA: TGTGCCAGCAGCGTAGGGTACAGGAGGACCGGGGAGCTGTTTTTT.

This clonotype has just a few counts. This rearrangement joins TRBV11-2 to TRBJ2-7; no reliable D call. CDR3 length equals 15 residues. Trimming took 5 bases from V and 1 from J, leaving 15 bases between them. Per the germline V gene, CDR1 is SGHAT and CDR2 is FQNNGV. The CDR3 region has the DNA TGTGCCAGCAGCCCCGACTGGCGGCTGTCCTACGAGCAGTACTTC. Encoded protein: CASSPDWRLSYEQYF.

This clonotype came up a few times. The V and J genes are TRBV5-1 and TRBJ2-1; TRBD1 matches 10 bases. The CDR3 totals 16 residues. Germline values: CDR1 SGHRS, CDR2 YFSETQ. The ends lost 4 bases at V and 1 base at J; junction bases unmatched: 5. The CDR3 sequence is CASSLGTGESYNEQFF. The CDR3 nucleotides are TGCGCCAGCAGCCTCGGGACAGGGGAGTCCTACAATGAGCAGTTCTTC.

The CDR3 DNA sequence: TGTGCCAGCAGGGGACAGGTCAGGGATGGCTACACCTTC. Encoded protein: CASRGQVRDGYTF. The chain recombines TRBV2 with TRBJ1-2, with 8 bases matching TRBD1. The CDR3 contains 13 residues. V lost 6 bases, J lost 6 bases, and 6 bases stayed unmatched. The germline CDR1 and CDR2 sequences are SNHLY and FYNNEI.

V and J are TRBV27 and TRBJ1-4; D not certain. Trimming removed 3 bases from V and 7 bases from J, with 12 bases in between. Germline V CDR1 and CDR2: MNHEY, SMNVEV (reference sequence). The CDR3 loop spans 14 amino acids. CDR3 in DNA: TGTGCCAGCAGTTTGGGCAGTAAGGGTGAAAAACTGTTTTTT. This gives the protein CASSLGSKGEKLFF.

This clonotype was found many times. The V and J genes are TRBV6-1 and TRBJ2-6; D not resolved. The CDR3 is 17 amino acids. V lost 1 base and J lost 0, with 10 bases in between. Germline V gene sequence: CDR1 MNHNS, CDR2 SASEGT. CDR3 sequence reads: CASSEEGFGSGANVLTF. The CDR3 region has the DNA TGTGCCAGCAGTGAAGAAGGTTTTGGCTCTGGGGCCAACGTCCTGACTTTC.

This clonotype has a count of ten or more. The chain couples TRBV9 to TRBJ2-2; D unclear. The CDR3 has 14 residues. The V gene lost 6 bases and the J gene lost 6 bases, with 15 bases spanning the gap. Germline V gene sequence: CDR1 SGDLS, CDR2 YYNGEE. CDR3 bases: TGTGCCAGCAACCAGGAGACCCAGTCCGGGGAGCTGTTTTTT. This encodes CASNQETQSGELFF.